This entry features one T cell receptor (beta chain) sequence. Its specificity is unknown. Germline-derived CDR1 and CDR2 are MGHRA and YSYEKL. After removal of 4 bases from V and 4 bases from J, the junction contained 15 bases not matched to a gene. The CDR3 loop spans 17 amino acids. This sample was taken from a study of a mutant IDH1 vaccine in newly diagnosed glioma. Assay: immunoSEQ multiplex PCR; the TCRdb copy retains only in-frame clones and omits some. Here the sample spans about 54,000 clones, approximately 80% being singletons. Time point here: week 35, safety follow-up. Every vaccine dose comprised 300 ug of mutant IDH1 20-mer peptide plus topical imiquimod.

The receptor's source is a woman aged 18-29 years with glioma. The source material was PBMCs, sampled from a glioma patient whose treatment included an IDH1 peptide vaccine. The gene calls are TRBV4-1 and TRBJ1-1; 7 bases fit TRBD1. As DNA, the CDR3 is TGCGCCAGCAGCCCCTCTCCAGGACGAGGGGGCGGCACTGAAGCTTTCTTT. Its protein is CASSPSPGRGGGTEAFF.